This entry is about one TCR beta chain. Generated by immunoSEQ multiplex PCR, the TCRdb table keeps only in-frame clones and is missing some. The table includes under 35,000 clones, 85% to 90% detected once. The data stem from a study of STAT5B mutations in CD4+ large granular lymphocyte leukemia. Study details: Among healthy donors, a particular HLA allele went with more CDR3 'QG' motifs.

The specimen sequenced was CD4+ T cells from blood buffy coats. The clonotype was recovered from a human donor in good health.

The CDR3 here is CASSPDRVGGYTF. The CDR3 DNA sequence: TGTGCCAGCAGTCCCGACAGGGTTGGTGGCTACACCTTC. The chain combines TRBV6-6 with TRBJ1-2; 7 bases align to TRBD1. This CDR3 contains 13 residues. Germline CDR1 and CDR2: MNHNY and SVGAGI (reference sequence). V was clipped by 5 bases and J by 7 bases; unmatched bases: 7.